These 10 T cell receptor beta chains originate from one sample sequenced in a study of blood T cell repertoires in COVID-19. Only in-frame clones appear in the TCRdb table, and some are missing; sequencing was by immunoSEQ multiplex PCR. The repertoire has 150,000 or so clones, approximately 91% of them found once; the top ten carry around 2.1%. The sequenced sample consisted of peripheral blood. All receptors derive from a man aged 18 to 30 with acute or convalescent COVID-19.

The V call is TRBV5-1, the J call TRBJ1-4; possibly TRBD1 for D (5 bases). CDR1 is SGHRS, CDR2 YFSETQ, per germline. V dropped 4 bases and J dropped 0 bases, with 13 bases sitting between them. The CDR3 length is 16 residues. CDR3 DNA sequence: TGCGCCAGCAGCCCCCTGGGGCCGTCAACTAATGAAAAACTGTTTTTT. Its translation is CASSPLGPSTNEKLFF.

This clone was seen a single time. V gene TRBV6-1 combines with J gene TRBJ1-1; D is unclear. Germline V lookup: CDR1 MNHNS, CDR2 SASEGT. The ends were cut back, 2 bases at V and 0 bases at J, with 4 bases in the middle. CDR3 size: 13 residues. CDR3 loop: CASSETVNTEAFF. The CDR3 DNA sequence: TGTGCCAGCAGTGAAACAGTGAACACTGAAGCTTTCTTT.

The chain joins TRBV5-1 to TRBJ2-6; 7 bases line up with TRBD1. The CDR3 loop spans 18 amino acids. Germline V gives CDR1 SGHRS, CDR2 YFSETQ. The J segment lost 1 base and the V segment lost 0 bases, leaving 7 bases of the junction unmatched. The CDR3 is CASSLVKGGASGANVLTF. The CDR3 DNA is TGCGCCAGCAGCTTGGTAAAAGGGGGCGCTTCTGGGGCCAACGTCCTGACTTTC.

This clone was recorded once. V gene TRBV18 combines with J gene TRBJ1-2; possibly TRBD1 for D (6 bases). CDR1 KGHSH and CDR2 LQKENI come from the germline V gene. Trimming cost V 3 bases and J 6 bases, with 11 bases left between them. The CDR3 has 13 amino acids. This CDR3 reads CASSPQGGDGYTF. The CDR3 bases are TGTGCCAGCTCACCGCAAGGGGGGGATGGCTACACCTTC.

V and J are TRBV27 and TRBJ2-1; the D gene is possibly TRBD1 (8 bases). Per germline, CDR1 MNHEY and CDR2 SMNVEV (reference sequence). The CDR3 spans 14 residues. V shed 2 bases and J shed 10 bases, with 15 bases lying between them. Written as DNA, the CDR3 is TGTGCCAGCAGTTTAATACAGGGGGGGGGCGAGCAGTTCTTC. It codes for CASSLIQGGGEQFF.

This clone was recorded a few times. This chain uses TRBV6-2 or TRBV6-3 with TRBJ2-7; no firm D call. The length of the CDR3 is 13 residues. The germline gives CDR1 MNHEY, CDR2 SVGEGT. Trimming shortened V by 3 bases and J by 2 bases, and 8 bases separated the two germline ends. The CDR3 is CASSYFSTYEQYF. As DNA, the CDR3 is TGTGCCAGCAGTTATTTTTCAACCTACGAGCAGTACTTC.

This sequence joins TRBV24-1 and TRBJ1-2; D call uncertain. This CDR3 is 17 amino acids long. Trimming removed 4 bases from V and 8 bases from J, with 25 bases in between. Germline CDR1 and CDR2: KGHDR and SFDVKD. CDR3 nucleotides: TGTGCCACCAGTGACCCCCGGGTTGTGAAGACCGACGGGGGCTACACCTTC. Protein product: CATSDPRVVKTDGGYTF.

This chain uses TRBV5-6 with TRBJ1-4; D is undetermined. V was clipped by 0 bases and J by 7 bases, with 10 bases between them. The CDR3 loop spans 14 amino acids. Germline loops: CDR1 SGHDT, CDR2 YYEEEE. CDR3 bases: TGTGCCAGCAGCTTGGAGGGAGAGGGTGAAAAACTGTTTTTT. This codes for CASSLEGEGEKLFF.

The chain links TRBV30 to TRBJ1-2; 9 bases line up with TRBD1. The CDR3 contains 15 residues. Per the germline V gene, CDR1 is GTSNPN and CDR2 is SVGIG (reference sequence). The trim removed 3 bases at V and 4 bases at J, leaving 9 bases unmatched. The CDR3 nucleotides read TGTGCCTGGAGGTACAGGGGGCGCGGGTTCTATGGCTACACCTTC. This encodes CAWRYRGRGFYGYTF.

The chain joins TRBV5-4 to TRBJ2-7; 7 nucleotides line up with TRBD2. After removal of 0 bases from V and 5 bases from J, the junction contained 11 bases not matched to a gene. The CDR3 consists of 16 residues. The V gene's germline CDR1 is SGHNT and CDR2 YYREEE (reference sequence). This chain's CDR3 is CASSLGSAGARHEQYF. CDR3 bases: TGTGCCAGCAGCTTGGGGTCGGCGGGAGCTCGCCACGAGCAGTACTTC.